The sequence of this T cell receptor beta chain was determined in a study of T cells in Graves' hyperthyroidism and ophthalmopathy. This CDR3 region has 11 residues. Germline V gene sequence: CDR1 DFQATT, CDR2 SNEGSKA (reference sequence). The V and J ends lost 8 bases and 4 bases respectively, with 11 bases between them. Amplification of TCR beta CDR3 regions was performed using RNA transcripts as template. Carried out on the TCR CDR3, a first-round RT-PCR used the HTBI primer set. TCRdb called the multiplex PCR reads again in MiXCR, with one record for every CDR3 protein. Among about 480,000 distinct CDR3 sequences listed, 20% to 25% were seen once. This clonotype showed up many times.

The genes are TRBV20-1 and TRBJ1-1; perhaps TRBD1 as D (5 bases). Sequencing was performed on blood. The sequence came from a woman between 65 and 79 years old with Graves' ophthalmopathy. The CDR3 coding sequence is TGCAGTACCGGGGCGTTCACTGAAGCTTTCTTT. Its protein product is CSTGAFTEAFF.